This TCR beta chain was obtained from a study of T cells after yellow fever vaccination. As for the study in general: The authors prepared low-cell-number fractions using SMART-Seq v4 Ultra Low Input.

The CDR3 totals 13 residues. Trimming took 8 bases from V and 9 from J, leaving 16 bases between them. Germline CDR1 is SEHNR and CDR2 is FQNEAQ (reference sequence). With regard to this clonotype: Its cognate antigen is unknown.

Findings and limits, study-wide: In post-booster samples, most primary-vaccination clones reappeared (approximately 97% CD4, 75% to 90% CD8).

TCR cDNA, made by 5'RACE template switching, carried an added universal primer site and UMIs. MiXCR, run by TCRdb on the 5' RACE reads, gives a single entry per CDR3 protein. Counted here are about 68,000 distinct CDR3 sequences, 6.5% occurring once; the ten biggest clones make up 37%. The sequencing used CD8+ T cells sorted from PBMCs, collected about 49 days after the first yellow fever vaccination. The V call is TRBV7-9, the J call TRBJ2-2; D is perhaps TRBD1 or TRBD2 (6 bases each). This TCR was recovered from a young man who received the YFV17D yellow fever vaccine. The CDR3 is CASGLGGPWELFF. The CDR3 DNA reads as TGTGCCAGCGGCCTCGGGGGCCCCTGGGAGCTGTTTTTT. Combining the CDR3 with reference TRBV7-9 and TRBJ2-2 gives the whole variable domain DTGVSQNPRHKITKRGQNVTFRCDPISEHNRLYWYRQTLGQGPEFLTYFQNEAQLEKSRLLSDRFSAERPKGSFSTLEIQRTEQGDSAMYLCASGLGGPWELFFGEGSRLTVL.